This T cell receptor (beta chain) was sequenced for a study of shared clonotypes between healthy human individuals. This clone was counted between two and nine times. Its antigen is currently unknown. V was clipped by 3 bases and J by 3 bases, with 10 bases between them. The CDR3 is 13 residues long. The V gene's germline CDR1 is GTSNPN and CDR2 SVGIG (reference sequence). Points from the study as a whole: Only blood was sampled, and tissue TCR repertoires likely differ from blood ones.

Repertoires were generated with immunoSEQ multiplex PCR, while TCRdb's copy carries only in-frame clones and drops some. The sample lists around 500,000 clones, 76% seen once, with 10% to 15% in the top ten. The sample taken for sequencing was PBMCs. The chain has TRBV30 and TRBJ2-3; D not resolved. This receptor was obtained from a woman aged 35 to 49 in good health. Some clones in this sample may be carry-over from other donors' samples. This CDR3 reads CAWRDYGTDTQYF. The DNA of the CDR3 is TGTGCCTGGAGAGATTATGGGACAGATACGCAGTATTTT.